These 10 T cell receptor beta chains originate from one sample sequenced in a study of cytomegalovirus exposure and HLA in healthy donors. Only in-frame clones appear in the TCRdb table, and some are missing; sequencing was by immunoSEQ multiplex PCR. This table has around 230,000 clones, more than 75% appearing once. Sequences were obtained from PBMCs. Receptors were obtained from a woman aged 30 to 39 in good health and CMV-seropositive.

The chain is built from TRBV7-9 and TRBJ2-5, with D tentatively TRBD2 (6 bases). The CDR3 is 17 residues long. Trimming shortened V by 1 base and J by 4 bases, and 19 bases separated the two germline ends. From germline, CDR1 is SEHNR and CDR2 FQNEAQ (reference sequence). CDR3 sequence (DNA): TGTGCCAGCAGCTTAGGGACGGGACTCCTCTCTTCAGAGACCCAGTACTTC. Translated: CASSLGTGLLSSETQYF.

The CDR3 sequence is CSVGTAGTSGAPGWETQYF. The CDR3 region has the DNA TGCAGCGTCGGTACCGCCGGGACTAGCGGAGCCCCCGGTTGGGAGACCCAGTACTTC. V and J are TRBV29-1 and TRBJ2-5; 11 nucleotides match TRBD2. CDR3 length: 19 residues. Germline V gene sequence: CDR1 SQVTM, CDR2 ANQGSEA. V trimming: 6 bases; J trimming: 5 bases; junction bases outside the gene matches: 23.

This clone was detected a few times. The chain is built from TRBV5-4 and TRBJ2-7; D is perhaps TRBD2 (5 bases). V was trimmed by 5 bases and J by 2 bases, leaving 14 bases between them. The CDR3 consists of 14 residues. Germline V gives CDR1 SGHNT, CDR2 YYREEE (reference sequence). CDR3 nucleotide sequence: TGTGCCAGCAGTCTACCAGCGGATACCTACGAGCAGTACTTC. Protein product: CASSLPADTYEQYF.

This chain uses TRBV5-4 with TRBJ2-7, with TRBD2 identical over 8 bases. Germline CDR1 reads SGHNT; CDR2 reads YYREEE (reference sequence). This CDR3 is 15 amino acids long. The ends lost 0 bases at V and 0 bases at J; junction bases unmatched: 2. CDR3 nucleotides: TGTGCCAGCAGCTTGGCAGCGGGAGCCTCCTACGAGCAGTACTTC. Its translation is CASSLAAGASYEQYF.

The chain recombines TRBV10-1 with TRBJ2-5; a weak D match, TRBD1 (6 bases). Trimming removed 0 bases from V and 2 bases from J, with 10 bases in between. This CDR3 region has 15 residues. CDR1 and CDR2 (germline): WNHNN, SYGVQD (reference sequence). The CDR3: CASSESNQGQETQYF. CDR3 DNA: TGCGCCAGCAGTGAGTCGAACCAGGGGCAAGAGACCCAGTACTTC.

The chain is built from TRBV5-8 and TRBJ2-7, with D tentatively TRBD2 (5 bases). Per the germline V gene, CDR1 is SGHTS and CDR2 is YDEGEE. The CDR3 consists of 12 residues. The V end was cut by 4 bases, the J end by 6 bases, with 11 bases between. The CDR3 DNA is TGTGCCAGCAGCCTTACCGGAGGCGAGCAGTACTTC. Protein: CASSLTGGEQYF.

The chain joins TRBV5-1 to TRBJ2-1, with 8 positions matching TRBD2. The germline gives CDR1 SGHRS, CDR2 YFSETQ. This CDR3 is 14 amino acids long. V lost 6 bases and J lost 4; bases outside the gene matches: 6. The CDR3 here is CASNSGLDYNEQFF. In nucleotides, the CDR3 is TGCGCCAGCAACTCGGGACTAGATTACAATGAGCAGTTCTTC. The whole variable domain, filled in from reference TRBV5-1 and TRBJ2-1, reads KAGVTQTPRYLIKTRGQQVTLSCSPISGHRSVSWYQQTPGQGLQFLFEYFSETQRNKGNFPGRFSGRQFSNSRSEMNVSTLELGDSALYLCASNSGLDYNEQFFGPGTRLTVL.

The rearrangement links TRBV5-1 to TRBJ2-7; no clear D gene. The ends were cut back, 6 bases at V and 3 bases at J, with 16 bases in the middle. This CDR3 contains 14 residues. Looked up from germline, CDR1 is SGHRS and CDR2 is YFSETQ. CDR3 region: CASKSAQTFYEQYF. The CDR3 region has the DNA TGCGCCAGCAAATCGGCCCAGACATTCTACGAGCAGTACTTC.

The rearrangement uses TRBV5-1 and TRBJ2-5; a possible D gene is TRBD1 (6 bases). The germline V and J ends were trimmed by 7 bases and 0 bases, with 10 bases remaining between them. Germline CDR1 and CDR2: SGHRS and YFSETQ. CDR3 length: 13 residues. The CDR3 DNA reads TGCGCCAGCTCGTACAGGGACCAAGAGACCCAGTACTTC. This encodes CASSYRDQETQYF.

The V call is TRBV5-1, the J call TRBJ2-7, with 8 bases identical to TRBD1. Germline CDR1 reads SGHRS; CDR2 reads YFSETQ. This CDR3 is 14 amino acids long. V shed 0 bases and J 5 bases; nucleotides not matched to a gene: 4. The CDR3 loop reads CASSLAQGADEQYF. The CDR3 DNA is TGCGCCAGCAGCTTGGCCCAGGGGGCTGACGAGCAGTACTTC.